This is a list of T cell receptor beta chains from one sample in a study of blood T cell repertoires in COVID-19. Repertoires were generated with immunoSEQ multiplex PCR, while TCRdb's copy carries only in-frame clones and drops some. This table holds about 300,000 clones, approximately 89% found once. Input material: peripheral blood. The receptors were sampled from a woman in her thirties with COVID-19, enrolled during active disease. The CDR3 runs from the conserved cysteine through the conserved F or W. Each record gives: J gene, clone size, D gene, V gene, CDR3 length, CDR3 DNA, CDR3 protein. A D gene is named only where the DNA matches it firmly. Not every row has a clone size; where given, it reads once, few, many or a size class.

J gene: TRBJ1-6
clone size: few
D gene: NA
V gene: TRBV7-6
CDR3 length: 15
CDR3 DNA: TGTGCCAGCAGCTTAGGTCGGCAGGGAGGTTCACCCCTCCACTTT
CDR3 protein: CASSLGRQGGSPLHF

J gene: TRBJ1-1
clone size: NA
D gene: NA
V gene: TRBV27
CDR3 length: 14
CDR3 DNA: TGTGCCAGCAGTAGTCTGTGGGGGGACACTGAAGCTTTCTTT
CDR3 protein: CASSSLWGDTEAFF

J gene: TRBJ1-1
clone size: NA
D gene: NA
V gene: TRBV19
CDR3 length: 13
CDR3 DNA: TGTGCCAGTAGCATGACAGGGAACACTGAAGCTTTCTTT
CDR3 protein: CASSMTGNTEAFF

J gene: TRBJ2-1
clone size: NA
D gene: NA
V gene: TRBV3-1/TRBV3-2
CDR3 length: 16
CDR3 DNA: TGTGCCAGCAGCCAAGAGCTACGGTTGAAATACAATGAGCAGTTCTTC
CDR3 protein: CASSQELRLKYNEQFF

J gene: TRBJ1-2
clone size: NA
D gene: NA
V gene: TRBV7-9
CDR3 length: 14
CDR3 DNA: TGTGCCAGCAGCCACCAGAGGGAGGACTATGGCTACACCTTC
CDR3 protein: CASSHQREDYGYTF

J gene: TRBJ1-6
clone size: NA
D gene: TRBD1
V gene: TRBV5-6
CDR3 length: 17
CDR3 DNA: TGTGCCAGCAGCACCAAAACCGGGACAGCCTATAATTCACCCCTCCACTTT
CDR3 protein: CASSTKTGTAYNSPLHF

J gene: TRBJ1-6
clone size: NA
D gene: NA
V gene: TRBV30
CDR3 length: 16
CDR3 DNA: TGTGCCTGGAGCCCACCCACGAGCTCCTATAATTCACCCCTCCACTTT
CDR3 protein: CAWSPPTSSYNSPLHF

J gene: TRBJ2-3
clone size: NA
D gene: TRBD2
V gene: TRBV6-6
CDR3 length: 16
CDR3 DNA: TGTGCCAGCAGTTACTCGGGCGGGGGGGCCCTAGATACGCAGTATTTT
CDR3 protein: CASSYSGGGALDTQYF

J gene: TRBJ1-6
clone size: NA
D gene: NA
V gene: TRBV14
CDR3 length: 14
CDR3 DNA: TGTGCCAGCAGCCAGCGGGCTCAGGGGTCACCCCTCCACTTT
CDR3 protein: CASSQRAQGSPLHF

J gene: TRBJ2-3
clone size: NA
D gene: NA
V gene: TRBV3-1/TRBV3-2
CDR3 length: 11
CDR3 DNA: TGTGCCAGCAGCCAAGGGGGGGGGCTGTATTTT
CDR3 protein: CASSQGGGLYF

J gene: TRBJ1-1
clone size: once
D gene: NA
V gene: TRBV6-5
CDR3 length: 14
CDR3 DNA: TGTGCCAGCAGCCGCGGCCGGGGGAGGACTGAAGCTTTCTTT
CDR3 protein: CASSRGRGRTEAFF

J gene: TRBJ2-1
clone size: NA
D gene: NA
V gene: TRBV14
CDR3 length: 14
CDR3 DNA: TGTGCCAGCAGCCAGAGGCTAGGCTACAATGAGCAGTTCTTC
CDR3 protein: CASSQRLGYNEQFF

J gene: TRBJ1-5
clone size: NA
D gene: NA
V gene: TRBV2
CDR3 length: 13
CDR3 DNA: TGTGCCAGCAGTGAAAGCTTGCGTCAGCCCCAGCATTTT
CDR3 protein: CASSESLRQPQHF

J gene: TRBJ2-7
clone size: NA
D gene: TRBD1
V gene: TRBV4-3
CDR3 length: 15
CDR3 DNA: TGCGCCAGCAGCCCTGGGACAGGGGGCTCCTACGAGCAGTACTTC
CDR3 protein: CASSPGTGGSYEQYF

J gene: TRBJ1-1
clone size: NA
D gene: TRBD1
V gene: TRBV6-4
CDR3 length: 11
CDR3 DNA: TGTGCCAGCAGTGACTCTCTGACAGGGGACTTT
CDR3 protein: CASSDSLTGDF

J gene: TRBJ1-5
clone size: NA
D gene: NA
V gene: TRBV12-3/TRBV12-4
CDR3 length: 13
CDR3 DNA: TGTGCCAGCAGGTCTGACAGCATTCAGCCCCAGCATTTT
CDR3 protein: CASRSDSIQPQHF

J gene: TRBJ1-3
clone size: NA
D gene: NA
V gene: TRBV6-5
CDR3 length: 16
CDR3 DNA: TGTGCCAGCAGTTACTCCGAATGGACAGCTGGAAACACCATATATTTT
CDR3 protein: CASSYSEWTAGNTIYF

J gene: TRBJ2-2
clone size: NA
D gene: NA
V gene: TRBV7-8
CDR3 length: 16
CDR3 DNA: TGTGCCAGCAGCTCCCTTCAGGGGGGCAGGGCCGGGGAGCTGTTTTTT
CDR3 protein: CASSSLQGGRAGELFF

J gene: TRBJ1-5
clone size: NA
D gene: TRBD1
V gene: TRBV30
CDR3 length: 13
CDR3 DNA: TGTGCCTGGAGGGGGACAGGGGGTCAGCCCCAGCATTTT
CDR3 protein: CAWRGTGGQPQHF

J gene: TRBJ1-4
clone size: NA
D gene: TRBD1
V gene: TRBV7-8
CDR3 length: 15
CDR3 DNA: TGTGCCAGCAGCCTCGGGACAGCTAACAATGAAAAACTGTTTTTT
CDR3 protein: CASSLGTANNEKLFF

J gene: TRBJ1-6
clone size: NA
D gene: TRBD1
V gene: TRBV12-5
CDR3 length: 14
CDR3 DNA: TGTGCTAGTGTTACCGGGACAGGGAATTCACCCCTCCACTTT
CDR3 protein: CASVTGTGNSPLHF

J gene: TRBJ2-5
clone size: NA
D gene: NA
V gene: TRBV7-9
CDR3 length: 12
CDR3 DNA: TGTGCCAGCAGCGTTATCGAAGAGACCCAGTACTTC
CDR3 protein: CASSVIEETQYF

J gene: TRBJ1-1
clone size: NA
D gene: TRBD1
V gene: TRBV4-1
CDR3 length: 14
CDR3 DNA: TGCGCCAGCAGCCAGGCAGGGGGCTACACTGAAGCTTTCTTT
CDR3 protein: CASSQAGGYTEAFF

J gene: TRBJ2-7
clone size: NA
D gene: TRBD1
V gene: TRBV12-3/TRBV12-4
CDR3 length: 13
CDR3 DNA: TGTGCCAGCAGGTCATGGACAGGGGACGAGCAGTACTTC
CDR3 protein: CASRSWTGDEQYF

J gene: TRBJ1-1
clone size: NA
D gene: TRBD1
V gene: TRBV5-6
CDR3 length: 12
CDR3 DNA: TGTGCCAGCAGCCTCGACAGGGTCTCAGCTTTCTTT
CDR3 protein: CASSLDRVSAFF

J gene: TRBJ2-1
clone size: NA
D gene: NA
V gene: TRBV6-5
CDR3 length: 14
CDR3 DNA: TGTGCTAGCAAGGGGGGGCTCTCCTACAATGAGCAGTTCTTC
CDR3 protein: CASKGGLSYNEQFF

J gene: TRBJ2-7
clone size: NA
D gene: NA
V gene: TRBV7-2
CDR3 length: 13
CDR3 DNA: TGTGCCAGCAGCTTATCGGCCCAAGCGGAGCAGTACTTC
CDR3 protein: CASSLSAQAEQYF

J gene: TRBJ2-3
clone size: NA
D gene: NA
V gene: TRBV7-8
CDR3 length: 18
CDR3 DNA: TGTGCCAGCAGCCCACATCGTAGGACAACGGAGGGGACAGATACGCAGTATTTT
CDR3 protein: CASSPHRRTTEGTDTQYF

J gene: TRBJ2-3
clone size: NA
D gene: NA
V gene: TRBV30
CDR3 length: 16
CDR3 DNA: TGTGCCTGGAGTGTACTAGGGGGGGGCGGCACAGATACGCAGTATTTT
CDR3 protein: CAWSVLGGGGTDTQYF

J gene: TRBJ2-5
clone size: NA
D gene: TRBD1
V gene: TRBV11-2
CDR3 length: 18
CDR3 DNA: TGTGCCAGCAGCCTCAGACAGGGGAATTCAGCGTTGTTGGAGACCCAGTACTTC
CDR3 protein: CASSLRQGNSALLETQYF

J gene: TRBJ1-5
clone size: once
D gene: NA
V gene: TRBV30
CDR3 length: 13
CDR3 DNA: TGTGCCTGGGGTATGTATAGCAATCAGCCCCAGCATTTT
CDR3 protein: CAWGMYSNQPQHF

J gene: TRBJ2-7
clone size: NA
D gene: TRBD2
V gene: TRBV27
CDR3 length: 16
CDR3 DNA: TGTGCCAGCAGTTTAGCAACAGCGGGGGGTACCTACGAGCAGTACTTC
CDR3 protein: CASSLATAGGTYEQYF

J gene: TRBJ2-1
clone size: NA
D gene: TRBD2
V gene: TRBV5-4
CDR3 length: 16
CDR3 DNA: TGTGCCAGCAGCTGGGGCGGTAGCGGGGGGGCCGACGAGCAGTTCTTC
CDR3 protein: CASSWGGSGGADEQFF

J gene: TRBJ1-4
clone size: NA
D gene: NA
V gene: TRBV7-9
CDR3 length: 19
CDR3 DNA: TGTGCCAGCAGCTTAGCGGTCATTGGGGGCCCAGCAACTAATGAAAAACTGTTTTTT
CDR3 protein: CASSLAVIGGPATNEKLFF

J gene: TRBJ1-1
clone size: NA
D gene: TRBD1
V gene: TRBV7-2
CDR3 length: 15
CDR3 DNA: TGTGCCAGCAGCTTACAACAGGGGGCGACATCTGAAGCTTTCTTT
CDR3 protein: CASSLQQGATSEAFF

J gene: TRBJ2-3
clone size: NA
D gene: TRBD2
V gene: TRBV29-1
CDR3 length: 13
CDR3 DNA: TGCAGCGTGCGGGGGGGCGGAACAGATACGCAGTATTTT
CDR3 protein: CSVRGGGTDTQYF

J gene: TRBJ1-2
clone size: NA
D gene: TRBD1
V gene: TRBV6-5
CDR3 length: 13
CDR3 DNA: TGTGCCAGCAGTCGACAGGGGGACTATGGCTACACCTTC
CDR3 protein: CASSRQGDYGYTF

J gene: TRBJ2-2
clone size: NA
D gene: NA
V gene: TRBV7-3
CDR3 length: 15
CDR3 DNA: TGTGCCAGCAGCTTATACCCGGGAAACACCGGGGAGCTGTTTTTT
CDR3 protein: CASSLYPGNTGELFF

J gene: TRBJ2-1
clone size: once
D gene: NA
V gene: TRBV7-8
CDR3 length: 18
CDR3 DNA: TGTGCCAGCAGCTTAATGTTGAGCGGGCTTAGCTCCTACAATGAGCAGTTCTTC
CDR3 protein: CASSLMLSGLSSYNEQFF

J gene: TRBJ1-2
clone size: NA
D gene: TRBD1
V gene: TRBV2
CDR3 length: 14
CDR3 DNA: TGTGCCAGCAAGCTAGGGGGCAGGTGGTATGGCTACACCTTC
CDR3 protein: CASKLGGRWYGYTF

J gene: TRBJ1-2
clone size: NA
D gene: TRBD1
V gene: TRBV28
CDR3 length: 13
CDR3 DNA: TGTGCCAGCAGTGGGACAGGCGTCTATGGCTACACCTTC
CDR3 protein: CASSGTGVYGYTF

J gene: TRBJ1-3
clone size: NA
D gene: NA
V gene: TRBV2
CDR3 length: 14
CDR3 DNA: TGTGCCAGCAGTGAGGGTAGAGGGGGAAACACCATATATTTT
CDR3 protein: CASSEGRGGNTIYF

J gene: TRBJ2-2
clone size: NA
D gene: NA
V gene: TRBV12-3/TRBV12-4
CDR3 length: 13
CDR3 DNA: TGTGCCAGCAGTTTATCAGTACCCGGGGAGCTGTTTTTT
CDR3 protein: CASSLSVPGELFF

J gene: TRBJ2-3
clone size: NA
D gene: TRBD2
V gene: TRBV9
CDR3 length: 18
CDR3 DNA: TGTGCCAGCAGCGTAGGGACTAGCGCGAGGAGAGGCACAGATACGCAGTATTTT
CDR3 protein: CASSVGTSARRGTDTQYF

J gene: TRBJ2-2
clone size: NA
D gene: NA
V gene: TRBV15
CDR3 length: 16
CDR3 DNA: TGTGCCACCAGCAGAGATCTTACGGTGAACACCGGGGAGCTGTTTTTT
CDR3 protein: CATSRDLTVNTGELFF